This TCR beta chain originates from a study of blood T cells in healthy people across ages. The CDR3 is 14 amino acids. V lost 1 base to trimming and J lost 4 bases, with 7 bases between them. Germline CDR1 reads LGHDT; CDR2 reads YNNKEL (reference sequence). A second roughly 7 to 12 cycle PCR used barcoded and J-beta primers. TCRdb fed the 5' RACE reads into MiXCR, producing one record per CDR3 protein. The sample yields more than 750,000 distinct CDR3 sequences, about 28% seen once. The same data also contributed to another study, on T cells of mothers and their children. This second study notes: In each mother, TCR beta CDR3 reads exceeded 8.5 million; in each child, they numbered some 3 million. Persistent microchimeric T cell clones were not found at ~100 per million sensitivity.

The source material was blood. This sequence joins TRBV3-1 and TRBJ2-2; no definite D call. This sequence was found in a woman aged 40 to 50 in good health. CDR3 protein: CASSQVSSTGELFF. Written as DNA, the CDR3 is TGTGCCAGCAGCCAAGTTTCGTCCACCGGGGAGCTGTTTTTT.